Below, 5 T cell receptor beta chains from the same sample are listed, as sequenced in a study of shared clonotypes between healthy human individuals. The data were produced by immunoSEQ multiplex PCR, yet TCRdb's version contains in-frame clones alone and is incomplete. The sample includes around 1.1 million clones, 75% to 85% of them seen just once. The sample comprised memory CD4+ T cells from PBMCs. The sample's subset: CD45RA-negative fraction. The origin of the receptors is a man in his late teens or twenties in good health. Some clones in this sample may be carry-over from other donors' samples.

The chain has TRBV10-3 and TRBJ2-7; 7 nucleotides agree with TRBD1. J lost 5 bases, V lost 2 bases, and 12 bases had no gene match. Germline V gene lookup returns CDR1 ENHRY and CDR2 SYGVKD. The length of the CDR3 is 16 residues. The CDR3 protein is CAISEGPDRLAHEQYF. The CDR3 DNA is TGTGCCATCAGTGAGGGACCGGACAGGTTAGCCCACGAGCAGTACTTC.

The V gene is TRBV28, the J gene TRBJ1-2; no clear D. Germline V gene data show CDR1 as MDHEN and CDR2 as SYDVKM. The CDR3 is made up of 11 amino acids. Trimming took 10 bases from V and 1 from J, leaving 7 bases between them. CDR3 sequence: CATSVNYGYTF. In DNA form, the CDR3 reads TGTGCCACTTCGGTTAACTATGGCTACACCTTC.

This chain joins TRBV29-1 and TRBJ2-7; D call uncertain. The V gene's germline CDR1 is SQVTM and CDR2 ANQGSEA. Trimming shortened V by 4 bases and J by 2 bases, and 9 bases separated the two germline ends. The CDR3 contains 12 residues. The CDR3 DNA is TGCAGCGTTGCTGACGGAGCCTACGAGCAGTACTTC. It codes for CSVADGAYEQYF.

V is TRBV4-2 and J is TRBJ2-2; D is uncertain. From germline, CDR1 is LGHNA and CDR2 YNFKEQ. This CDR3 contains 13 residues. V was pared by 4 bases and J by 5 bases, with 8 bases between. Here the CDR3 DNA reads TGTGCCAGCAGCCCTGTTGGGACCGGGGAGCTGTTTTTT. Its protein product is CASSPVGTGELFF.

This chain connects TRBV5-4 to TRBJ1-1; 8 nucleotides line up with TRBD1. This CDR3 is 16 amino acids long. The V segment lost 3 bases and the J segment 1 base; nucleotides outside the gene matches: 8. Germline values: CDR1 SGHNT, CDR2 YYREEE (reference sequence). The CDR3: CASSSGGQGGNTEAFF. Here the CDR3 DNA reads TGTGCCAGCAGCTCGGGAGGACAGGGCGGGAACACTGAAGCTTTCTTT.